This T cell receptor (beta chain) was found in a study of shared clonotypes between healthy human individuals. Sequencing used immunoSEQ multiplex PCR; TCRdb keeps in-frame clones, though not all of them. The table shows about 2 million clones, with 95% occurring only once. V lost 4 bases and J lost 2; bases outside the gene matches: 0. The CDR3 extends over 15 amino acids. Germline V gene sequence: CDR1 MDHEN, CDR2 SYDVKM. Sequenced material: naive CD4+ T cells sorted from blood. Subset specified: CD45RA+ positively selected. The rearrangement links TRBV28 to TRBJ2-5, with 14 bases matching TRBD2. The receptor was derived from a man between 18 and 35 years old in good health. CDR3 loop: CASSWTSGGQETQYF. CDR3 sequence (DNA): TGTGCCAGCAGTTGGACTAGCGGGGGGCAAGAGACCCAGTACTTC.